This T cell receptor (beta chain) was sequenced for a study of radiotherapy plus CTLA-4 blockade in lung cancer. About the study: Objective responses occurred in 15% to 20% of patients; 31% had disease control.

The length of the CDR3 is 15 residues. Produced via immunoSEQ multiplex PCR; TCRdb's table is partial and in-frame only. The sample lists 52,000 or so clones, approximately 84% occurring once. Of note for this clone: No antigen is known for it.

Study-wide results and limits: Radiotherapy was combined with ipilimumab, and tumor-derived TCR clones then expanded in blood.

V and J are TRBV21-1 and TRBJ1-5; the table assigns TRBD1, which was not confirmed against the DNA. TRBV21-1 constitutes a pseudogene. The sequence was obtained from a human donor with non-small cell lung cancer whose response to radiotherapy plus ipilimumab could not be evaluated. Material: peripheral blood, obtained from a patient treated with radiotherapy plus ipilimumab. CDR3 residues: CASSKAGQGIQPQHF. The CDR3 bases are TGTGCCAGCAGCAAAGCCGGACAAGGGATTCAGCCCCAGCATTTT.